This TCR beta chain was captured in a study of T cell responses to AZD1222 COVID-19 vaccine. The CDR3 covers 19 residues. V lost 4 bases to trimming and J lost 0 bases, with 19 bases between them. Per germline, CDR1 SGHVS and CDR2 FQNEAQ. Assay used: immunoSEQ multiplex PCR; TCRdb lists only in-frame clones, some missing. Of 130,000 or so clones listed, about 92% are singletons. Study findings and constraints: Clonal diversity may have been underestimated in mostly white British donors. Scientists sampled the repertoires only once the peak T cell response had passed. Unmutated regions of variants are reportedly targeted by nearly half of spike-specific TCRs. Spike-spanning, vaccine-associated CD4 TCRs were dominant at 160-218 and 743-854.

Note on this clone: Its antigen is currently unknown.

V gene TRBV7-8 combines with J gene TRBJ1-6, with D unclear. The sample here was peripheral blood, taken on day 0 of MenACWY control vaccination. The clonotype was recovered from an adult in good health. The CDR3 sequence: CASSSRMRDDSSYNSPLHF. In DNA, the CDR3 is TGTGCCAGCAGCTCGAGGATGAGGGATGATAGCTCCTATAATTCACCCCTCCACTTT.